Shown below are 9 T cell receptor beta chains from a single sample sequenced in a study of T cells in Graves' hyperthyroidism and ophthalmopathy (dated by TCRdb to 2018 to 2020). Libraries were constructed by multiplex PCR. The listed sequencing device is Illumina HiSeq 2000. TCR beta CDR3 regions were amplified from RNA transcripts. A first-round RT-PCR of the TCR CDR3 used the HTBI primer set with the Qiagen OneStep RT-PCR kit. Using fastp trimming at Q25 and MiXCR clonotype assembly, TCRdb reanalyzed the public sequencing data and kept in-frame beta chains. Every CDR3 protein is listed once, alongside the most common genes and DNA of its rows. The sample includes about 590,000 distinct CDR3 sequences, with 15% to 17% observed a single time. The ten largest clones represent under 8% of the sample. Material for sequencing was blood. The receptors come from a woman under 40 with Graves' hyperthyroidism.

CDR3 sequence reads: CASSLYNRGSTDTQYF. As DNA, the CDR3 is TGTGCCAGCAGTTTATACAACAGGGGGAGCACAGATACGCAGTATTTT. The gene calls are TRBV27 and TRBJ2-3; 8 bases line up with TRBD1. Losses at the gene ends were 1 base for V and 0 bases for J; bases not matched to a gene: 3. Germline V gene sequence: CDR1 MNHEY, CDR2 SMNVEV (reference sequence). CDR3 length: 16 residues.

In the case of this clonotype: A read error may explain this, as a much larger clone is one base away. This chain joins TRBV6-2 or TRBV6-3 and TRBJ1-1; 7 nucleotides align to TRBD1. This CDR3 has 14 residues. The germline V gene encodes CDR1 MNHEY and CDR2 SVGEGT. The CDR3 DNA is TGTGCCTGCAGACGGCGGGACAGTCTTACTGAAGCTTTCTTT. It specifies CACRRRDSLTEAFF.

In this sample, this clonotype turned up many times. CDR3 coding DNA: TGTGCCACCTCCCGGGGACAGACTTACAATGAGCAGTTCTTC. Amino acid sequence: CATSRGQTYNEQFF. The rearrangement joins TRBV6-1 to TRBJ2-1; 7 nucleotides line up with TRBD1. From germline, CDR1 is MNHNS and CDR2 SASEGT. V lost 10 bases and J lost 4; bases outside the gene matches: 10. This CDR3 region has 14 residues.

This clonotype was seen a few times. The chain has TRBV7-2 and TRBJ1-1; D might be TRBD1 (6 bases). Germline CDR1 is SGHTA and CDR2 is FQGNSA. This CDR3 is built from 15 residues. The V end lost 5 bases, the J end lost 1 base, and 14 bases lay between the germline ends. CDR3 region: CASSLLGGTNTEAFF. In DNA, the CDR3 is TGTGCCAGCAGCCTGCTGGGGGGCACGAACACTGAAGCTTTCTTT.

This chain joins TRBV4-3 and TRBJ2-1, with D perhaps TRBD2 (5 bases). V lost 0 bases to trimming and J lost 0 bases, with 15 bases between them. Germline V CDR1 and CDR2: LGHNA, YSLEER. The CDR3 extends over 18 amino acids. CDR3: CASSQDSPSWSSYNEQFF. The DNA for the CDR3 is TGCGCCAGCAGCCAAGATTCGCCTAGCTGGAGCTCCTACAATGAGCAGTTCTTC.

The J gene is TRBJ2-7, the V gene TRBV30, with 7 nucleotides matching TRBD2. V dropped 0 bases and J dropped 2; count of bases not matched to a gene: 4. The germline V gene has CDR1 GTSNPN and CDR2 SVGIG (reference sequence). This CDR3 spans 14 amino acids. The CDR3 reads CAWSVGGSAYEQYF. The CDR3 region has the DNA TGTGCCTGGAGTGTCGGCGGGAGCGCCTACGAGCAGTACTTC.

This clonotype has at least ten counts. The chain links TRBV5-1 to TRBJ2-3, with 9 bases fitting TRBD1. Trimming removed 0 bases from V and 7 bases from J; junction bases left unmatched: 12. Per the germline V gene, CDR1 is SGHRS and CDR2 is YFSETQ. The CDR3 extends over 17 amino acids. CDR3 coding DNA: TGCGCCAGCAGCTTGGACGGTCCTACAGGGGGCGGAAATACGCAGTATTTT. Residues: CASSLDGPTGGGNTQYF.

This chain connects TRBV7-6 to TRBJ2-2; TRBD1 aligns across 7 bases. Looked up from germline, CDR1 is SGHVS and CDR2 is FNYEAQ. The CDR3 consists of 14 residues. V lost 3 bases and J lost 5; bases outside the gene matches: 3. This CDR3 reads CASSLTGQTGELFF. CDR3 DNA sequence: TGTGCCAGCAGCTTGACAGGGCAAACCGGGGAGCTGTTTTTT.

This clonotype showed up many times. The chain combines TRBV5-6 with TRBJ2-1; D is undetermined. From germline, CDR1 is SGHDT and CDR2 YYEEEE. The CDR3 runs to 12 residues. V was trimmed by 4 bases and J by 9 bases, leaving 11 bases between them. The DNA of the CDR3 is TGTGCCAGCAGCCTGAGGTTAACTGAGCAGTTCTTC. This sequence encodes CASSLRLTEQFF.